This entry is about one TCR beta chain. Antigen specificity is unknown. A second 7 to 11 cycle PCR used barcoded and J-beta primers. Via MiXCR, TCRdb re-called the 5' RACE reads, giving one row per CDR3 protein. The data hold roughly 800,000 distinct CDR3 sequences, with about 36% observed a single time. Trimming shortened V by 7 bases and J by 0 bases, and 4 bases separated the two germline ends. Germline CDR1 SGDLS, CDR2 YYNGEE. The CDR3 spans 11 residues. This entry is derived from a study of blood T cells in healthy people across ages. Study results and caveats: More naive CD4+ cells and higher diversity marked long-lived donors relative to aged donors.

Sequenced material: blood. The chain is built from TRBV9 and TRBJ2-5, with D unclear. This TCR derives from a man aged 18 to 30 in good health. CDR3 region: CASGDQETQYF. The CDR3 DNA reads TGTGCCAGCGGGGACCAAGAGACCCAGTACTTC.